The 14 T cell receptor beta chains below were found in one sample sequenced in a study of CD8 T cells in Susac syndrome. RNA, at about 0.5 to 1 ug, was reverse transcribed with random hexamers. From the immunoSEQ multiplex PCR reads, TCRdb called clonotypes with MiXCR, one entry per CDR3 protein. The repertoire has roughly 190,000 distinct CDR3 sequences, more than 90% of them found once; the top ten carry more than 0.08%. Sequenced input: CD4+ T cells from PBMCs. The receptors stem from a human donor with Susac syndrome.

The rearrangement joins TRBV4-2 to TRBJ2-7; D perhaps matches TRBD1 (6 bases). The germline CDR1 and CDR2 sequences are LGHNA and YNFKEQ. There are 18 residues in the CDR3. Trimming shortened V by 0 bases and J by 0 bases, and 18 bases separated the two germline ends. CDR3: CASSQDRTGQGISYEQYF. Here the CDR3 DNA reads TGTGCCAGCAGCCAAGATCGAACGGGGCAGGGGATCTCCTACGAGCAGTACTTC.

In DNA, the CDR3 is TGTGCCAGCAGCTTAGTCGACGGACGATATGGCTACACCTTC. It encodes CASSLVDGRYGYTF. V gene TRBV7-6 combines with J gene TRBJ1-2; D unclear. The ends were cut back, 1 base at V and 5 bases at J, with 11 bases in the middle. Germline-derived CDR1 and CDR2 are SGHVS and FNYEAQ. The CDR3 has 14 residues.

The gene calls are TRBV7-2 and TRBJ2-1; 13 bases fit TRBD2. CDR1 and CDR2 from the germline V gene are SGHTA and FQGNSA. The CDR3 is 15 amino acids. The junction had 9 bases not matched to a gene; V was cut back by 6 bases and J by 10 bases. CDR3 sequence: CASRGTSGVGREQFF. The CDR3 DNA follows: TGTGCCAGCAGAGGGACTAGCGGGGTGGGTCGGGAGCAGTTCTTC. Together with reference TRBV7-2 and TRBJ2-1, the CDR3 gives the full variable domain: GAGVSQSPSNKVTEKGKDVELRCDPISGHTALYWYRQSLGQGLEFLIYFQGNSAPDKSGLPSDRFSAERTGGSVSTLTIQRTQQEDSAVYLCASRGTSGVGREQFFGPGTRLTVL.

V and J are TRBV11-1 and TRBJ2-5; D unresolved. Per germline, CDR1 SGHAT and CDR2 FQDESV (reference sequence). Trimming pared 0 bases from V and 1 base from J, leaving 12 bases between. This CDR3 region has 16 residues. For the CDR3, the DNA is TGTGCCAGCAGCTTAGCGCCGCGGATCCCCCAAGAGACCCAGTACTTC. Translated: CASSLAPRIPQETQYF.

This sequence joins TRBV9 and TRBJ2-2; the D is unclear. Germline-derived CDR1 and CDR2 are SGDLS and YYNGEE. The V gene lost 2 bases and the J gene lost 7 bases, with 12 bases spanning the gap. The CDR3 loop spans 14 amino acids. As DNA, the CDR3 is TGTGCCAGCAGCGTTGGGATTCTGGGCGGGGAGCTGTTTTTT. Its protein product is CASSVGILGGELFF. Full variable domain (missing parts from reference TRBV9 and TRBJ2-2): DSGVTQTPKHLITATGQRVTLRCSPRSGDLSVYWYQQSLDQGLQFLIQYYNGEERAKGNILERFSAQQFPDLHSELNLSSLELGDSALYFCASSVGILGGELFFGEGSRLTVL.

The rearrangement links TRBV6-2 or TRBV6-3 to TRBJ1-2; TRBD1 is a possible D gene (5 bases). This CDR3 region has 13 residues. The ends were cut back, 7 bases at V and 8 bases at J, with 17 bases in the middle. Germline CDR1 MNHEY, CDR2 SVGEGT. The CDR3 loop reads CASNLMGGRGYTF. In DNA form, the CDR3 reads TGTGCCAGCAATTTAATGGGGGGTAGAGGCTACACCTTC.

The J gene is TRBJ1-6, the V gene TRBV7-2; D gene unclear. Germline V gene lookup returns CDR1 SGHTA and CDR2 FQGNSA. Trimming removed 0 bases at V and 7 bases at J, with 7 bases between. The CDR3 spans 14 residues. CDR3 sequence: CASSLALGNSPLHF. The DNA for the CDR3 is TGTGCCAGCAGCTTAGCTCTGGGCAATTCACCCCTCCACTTT.

CDR3 loop: CASSAKLAGALRPGELFF. Here the CDR3 DNA reads TGCGCCAGCAGCGCCAAACTAGCGGGGGCGCTTCGTCCCGGGGAGCTGTTTTTT. The chain couples TRBV5-1 to TRBJ2-2; 11 positions agree with TRBD2. The length of the CDR3 is 18 residues. CDR1 is SGHRS, CDR2 YFSETQ, per germline. Unmatched junction bases numbered 14, after V lost 4 bases and J lost 6 bases.

This chain uses TRBV4-1 with TRBJ1-2; D gene uncertain. Germline-derived CDR1 and CDR2 are MGHRA and YSYEKL. The V and J ends lost 0 bases and 1 base respectively, with 9 bases between them. The CDR3 extends over 15 amino acids. The DNA of the CDR3 is TGCGCCAGCAGCCAAGATGTCGGATTTAACTATGGCTACACCTTC. It translates to CASSQDVGFNYGYTF.

This clonotype has a single count. The V call is TRBV19, the J call TRBJ1-2, with 7 bases lining up with TRBD1. The CDR3 spans 13 residues. V lost 6 bases to trimming and J lost 4 bases; unmatched junction nucleotides: 5. Germline loops: CDR1 LNHDA, CDR2 SQIVND (reference sequence). The CDR3: CASRGQAFYGYTF. In nucleotides, the CDR3 is TGTGCCAGTAGAGGACAGGCGTTCTATGGCTACACCTTC. Drawing the rest from reference TRBV19 and TRBJ1-2, the complete variable domain is DGGITQSPKYLFRKEGQNVTLSCEQNLNHDAMYWYRQDPGQGLRLIYYSQIVNDFQKGDIAEGYSVSREKKESFPLTVTSAQKNPTAFYLCASRGQAFYGYTFGSGTRLTVV.

The chain employs TRBV12-3 or TRBV12-4 and TRBJ1-6; 8 nucleotides line up with TRBD1. The junction had 3 bases not matched to a gene; V was cut back by 3 bases and J by 8 bases. The CDR3 has 14 residues. CDR3 DNA sequence: TGTGCCAGCAGTTTTGCGGACAGGGATTCACCCCTCCACTTT. Translating it yields CASSFADRDSPLHF.

The V and J genes are TRBV3-1 and TRBJ2-7; D may be TRBD2 (5 bases). CDR1 is LGHDT and CDR2 is YNNKEL in the germline V gene (reference sequence). The length of the CDR3 is 14 residues. V dropped 4 bases and J dropped 2 bases, with 12 bases sitting between them. CDR3 nucleotides: TGTGCCAGCAGCCCAGGACTTTCACCCTACGAGCAGTACTTC. Its protein product is CASSPGLSPYEQYF.

The V and J genes are TRBV24-1 and TRBJ2-2, with D hard to call. The CDR3 has 13 residues. Trimming removed 2 bases at V and 6 bases at J, with 6 bases between. Per the germline V gene, CDR1 is KGHDR and CDR2 is SFDVKD. CDR3 sequence: CATSDWGSGELFF. As DNA, the CDR3 is TGTGCCACCAGTGATTGGGGATCCGGGGAGCTGTTTTTT.

V and J are TRBV12-3 or TRBV12-4 and TRBJ2-7; 11 bases line up with TRBD1. The CDR3 totals 15 residues. V lost 7 bases and J lost 6; bases outside the gene matches: 11. The CDR3 reads CASKERRTGGSEQYF. CDR3 coding DNA: TGTGCCAGCAAGGAACGCCGGACAGGGGGCAGCGAGCAGTACTTC.